The entry that follows covers one TCR beta chain sequence. The CDR3 is 13 residues long. Germline V gene data show CDR1 as SQVTM and CDR2 as ANQGSEA. Between the trimmed V and J ends, which lost 5 bases and 6 bases, there was a span of 11 bases. These data originate in a study of blood T cell repertoires in COVID-19. Study as a whole: The United States, Italy and Spain were the sources of the acute and convalescent COVID-19 samples. From T cells, B-cell-depleted T cells, or PBMCs came the material, which was cDNA or gDNA.

As originally analysed: Amplification of reference gene primers was used by the study to estimate nucleated cell counts. Profiled with immunoSEQ multiplex PCR; TCRdb holds only in-frame clones, not every one. V, J and clone size were drawn from that table, and D and trimming were deduced from the DNA. Of 140,000 or so clones in the sample, approximately 90% are singletons; the top ten hold roughly 11%. The clonotype was recovered from an elderly woman with acute or convalescent COVID-19. The chain has TRBV29-1 and TRBJ1-6, with TRBD1 as a possible D gene (5 bases). The source material was peripheral blood. CDR3 nucleotides: TGCAGCGTTTCAAGGGGCCCTAATTCACCCCTCCACTTT. Its protein product is CSVSRGPNSPLHF.